Listed below are T cell receptor beta chains from one sample, sequenced in a study of cytomegalovirus exposure and HLA in healthy donors. Using immunoSEQ multiplex PCR, the repertoire was profiled, and TCRdb retains in-frame clones only, with some absent. The sample lists 200,000 or so clones, approximately 78% occurring once. Sequences were obtained from PBMCs. Receptors originate from a woman between 45 and 60 years old in good health and CMV-seropositive. The CDR3 runs from the conserved cysteine through the conserved F or W. D genes are given only for firm matches. The listing skips clone size in some rows; elsewhere it reads once, few, many or a size class.

D	V	size	J	CDR3	DNA
TRBD1	TRBV4-3	.	TRBJ1-2	CASSQDQGTDYGYTF	TGCGCCAGCAGCCAAGATCAAGGGACAGATTATGGCTACACCTTC
TRBD1	TRBV6-5	.	TRBJ1-5	CASSEGQGYQPQHF	TGTGCCAGCAGTGAGGGACAGGGATACCAGCCCCAGCATTTT
TRBD2	TRBV9	.	TRBJ2-2	CASSRTPGGGGADGELFF	TGTGCCAGCAGCCGCACACCCGGCGGCGGGGGGGCCGACGGGGAGCTGTTTTTT
.	TRBV5-1	few	TRBJ2-5	CASSLAGETQYF	TGCGCCAGCAGCTTGGCGGGGGAGACCCAGTACTTC
TRBD1	TRBV10-2	.	TRBJ1-5	CASSPGTVYSNQPQHF	TGCGCCAGCAGTCCCGGGACAGTATATAGCAATCAGCCCCAGCATTTT
.	TRBV5-1	.	TRBJ2-7	CASRSFLASYEQYF	TGCGCCAGCAGATCATTCTTAGCTTCCTACGAGCAGTACTTC
TRBD1	TRBV6-5	.	TRBJ1-6	CASSRKGQGRSPLHF	TGTGCCAGCAGTCGAAAAGGACAGGGTCGATCACCCCTCCACTTT
TRBD2	TRBV11-3	.	TRBJ2-7	CASSLDRVRECTYEQYF	TGTGCCAGCAGCTTAGATCGGGTGCGGGAGTGCACCTACGAGCAGTACTTC
.	TRBV28	.	TRBJ1-5	CASSSLQGRQPQHF	TGTGCCAGCAGTTCTTTGCAGGGAAGGCAGCCCCAGCATTTT
.	TRBV5-4	.	TRBJ2-5	CASSFQGSETQYF	TGTGCCAGCAGCTTTCAGGGATCGGAGACCCAGTACTTC
TRBD1	TRBV18	.	TRBJ2-7	CASSPRDSSYEQYF	TGTGCCAGCTCACCACGGGACAGTTCCTACGAGCAGTACTTC
.	TRBV11-2	.	TRBJ2-5	CASSLPSETQYF	TGTGCCAGCAGCCTACCTTCAGAGACCCAGTACTTC
TRBD2	TRBV14	.	TRBJ2-7	CASSFLPGRESDEQYF	TGTGCCAGCAGCTTCCTCCCTGGGCGGGAGTCTGACGAGCAGTACTTC
.	TRBV19	.	TRBJ1-1	CASPPPGNTEAFF	TGTGCCAGTCCCCCCCCGGGGAACACTGAAGCTTTCTTT
.	TRBV5-6	.	TRBJ2-7	CASSLDVGAGLTHEQYF	TGTGCCAGCAGCTTGGACGTGGGGGCGGGACTAACCCACGAGCAGTACTTC
.	TRBV27	.	TRBJ2-1	CASSLVRSSYNEQFF	TGTGCCAGCAGCCTCGTCCGGAGCTCCTACAATGAGCAGTTCTTC
.	TRBV28	.	TRBJ1-5	CASRRFNQPQHF	TGTGCCAGCAGGAGGTTCAATCAGCCCCAGCATTTT
.	TRBV4-1	.	TRBJ1-5	CASSQDPTPGGNQPQHF	TGCGCCAGCAGCCAAGATCCAACCCCAGGGGGCAATCAGCCCCAGCATTTT
TRBD2	TRBV9	.	TRBJ2-3	CASSRLTSGPTDTQYF	TGTGCCAGCAGCCGGTTGACTAGCGGTCCCACAGATACGCAGTATTTT
.	TRBV6-4	.	TRBJ1-2	CASSATGLVGYTF	TGTGCCAGCAGCGCAACAGGGCTTGTTGGCTACACCTTC
TRBD1	TRBV7-9	.	TRBJ2-2	CASSFPGQANTGELFF	TGTGCCAGCAGCTTCCCCGGACAGGCGAACACCGGGGAGCTGTTTTTT
.	TRBV7-9	.	TRBJ2-2	CASSKDLAGELFF	TGTGCCAGCAGCAAGGACTTGGCCGGGGAGCTGTTTTTT
.	TRBV6-1	.	TRBJ2-4	CASSGDTLGKNIQYF	TGTGCCAGCAGTGGGGACACCTTGGGCAAAAACATTCAGTACTTC
.	TRBV11-2	.	TRBJ1-5	CASSSEGGPQHF	TGTGCCAGCAGCTCGGAAGGGGGGCCCCAGCATTTT
.	TRBV25-1	few	TRBJ2-3	CASSGYREDTQYF	TGTGCCAGCAGTGGATACAGGGAAGATACGCAGTATTTT
TRBD2	TRBV5-1	.	TRBJ2-7	CASSLGEGKLRDEQYF	TGCGCCAGCAGCCTGGGGGAGGGGAAATTAAGGGACGAGCAGTACTTC
.	TRBV9	few	TRBJ1-3	CASSGGGGLGDTIYF	TGTGCCAGCAGCGGAGGGGGGGGGCTTGGTGACACCATATATTTT
.	TRBV29-1	.	TRBJ2-1	CSVVSGLSYNEQFF	TGCAGCGTTGTATCAGGTCTCTCCTACAATGAGCAGTTCTTC